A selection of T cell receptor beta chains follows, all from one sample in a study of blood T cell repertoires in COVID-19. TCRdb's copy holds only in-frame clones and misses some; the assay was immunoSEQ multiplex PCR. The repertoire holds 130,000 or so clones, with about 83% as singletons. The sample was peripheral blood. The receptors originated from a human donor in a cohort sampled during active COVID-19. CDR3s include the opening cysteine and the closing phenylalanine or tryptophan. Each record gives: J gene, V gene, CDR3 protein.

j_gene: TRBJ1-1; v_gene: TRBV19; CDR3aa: CASSATGGTEAFF
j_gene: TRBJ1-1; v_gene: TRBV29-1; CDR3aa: CSVRQGNTEAFF
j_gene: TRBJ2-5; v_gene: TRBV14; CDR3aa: CASSQEGWVSGRMETQYF
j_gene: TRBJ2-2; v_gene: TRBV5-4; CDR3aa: CASSSLAGGPTGELFF
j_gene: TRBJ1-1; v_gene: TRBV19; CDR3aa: CASSIDPRVTEAFF
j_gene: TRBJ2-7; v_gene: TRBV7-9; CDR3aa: CASSTDRAAEQYF
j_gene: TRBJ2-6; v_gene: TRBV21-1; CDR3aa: CASSKRQAISSGANVLTF
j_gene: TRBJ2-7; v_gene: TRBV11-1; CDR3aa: CASSLGAGYYEQYF
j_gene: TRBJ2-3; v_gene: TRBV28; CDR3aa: CASSSPDRGGDTQYF
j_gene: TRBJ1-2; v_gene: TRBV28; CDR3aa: CASSLYRGSYGYTF
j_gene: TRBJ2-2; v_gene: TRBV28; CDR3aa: CASSPARLAGGFGELFF
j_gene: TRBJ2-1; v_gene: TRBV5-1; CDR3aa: CASSLASGTDNEQFF
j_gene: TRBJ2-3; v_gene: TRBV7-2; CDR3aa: CASNRGLTDTQYF
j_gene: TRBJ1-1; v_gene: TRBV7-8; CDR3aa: CASSEPQVSNTEAFF
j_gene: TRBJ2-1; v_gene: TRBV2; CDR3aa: CASSEGRGARNEQFF
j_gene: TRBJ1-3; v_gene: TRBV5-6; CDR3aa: CASSLFTGLTDSGNTIYF
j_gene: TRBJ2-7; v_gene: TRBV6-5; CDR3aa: CASCFRQGSYEQYF
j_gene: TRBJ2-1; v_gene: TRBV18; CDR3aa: CASSPQGAGAASSYNEQFF
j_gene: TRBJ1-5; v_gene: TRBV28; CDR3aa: CASSSYRGRRNQPQHF
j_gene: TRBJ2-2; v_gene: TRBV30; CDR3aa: CAWSIDRGATGELFF
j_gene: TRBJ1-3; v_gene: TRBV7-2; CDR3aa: CASVGANSGNTIYF
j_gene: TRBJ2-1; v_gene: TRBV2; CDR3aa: CASGLLAGAYNEQFF
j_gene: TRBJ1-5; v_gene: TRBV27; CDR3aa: CASSSYISNQPQHF
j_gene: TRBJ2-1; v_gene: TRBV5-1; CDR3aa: CASSLVFGPRADEQFF
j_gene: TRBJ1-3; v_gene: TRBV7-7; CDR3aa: CASSQDGTKGNTIYF
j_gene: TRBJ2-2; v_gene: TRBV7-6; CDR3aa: CASSVLSGVINTGELFF
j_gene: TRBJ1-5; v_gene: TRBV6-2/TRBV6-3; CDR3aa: CASSRGQGDQPQHF
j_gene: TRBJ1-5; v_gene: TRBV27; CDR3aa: CASTAVGRTGGGQPQHF
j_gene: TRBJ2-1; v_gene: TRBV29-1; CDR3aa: CSVGRRVSYNEQFF
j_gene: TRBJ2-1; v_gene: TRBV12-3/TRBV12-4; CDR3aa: CASRADPSDEQFF
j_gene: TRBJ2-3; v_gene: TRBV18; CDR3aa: CASSQSGVTDTQYF
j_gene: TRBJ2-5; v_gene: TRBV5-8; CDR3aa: CASSLALLGGRQETQYF
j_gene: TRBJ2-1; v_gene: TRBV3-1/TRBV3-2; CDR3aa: CASSQDVGEGQDEQFF
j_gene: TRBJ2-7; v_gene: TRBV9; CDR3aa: CASSPRSGRGNYEQYF
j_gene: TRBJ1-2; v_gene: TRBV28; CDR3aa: CASSSTGTYGYTF
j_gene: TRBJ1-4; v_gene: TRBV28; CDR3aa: CASSSHRATNEKLFF
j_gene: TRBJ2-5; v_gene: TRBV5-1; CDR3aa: CASSSITGGGETQYF
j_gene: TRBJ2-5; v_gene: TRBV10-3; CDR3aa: CAISELGGETQYF